A selection of T cell receptor beta chains follows, all from one sample in a study of cytomegalovirus exposure and HLA in healthy donors. Clones were read by immunoSEQ multiplex PCR, and TCRdb kept only the in-frame ones, dropping some. The sample has about 200,000 clones, around 86% seen once. Sequencing was performed on PBMCs. The receptor set was obtained from a woman between 40 and 50 years old in good health and CMV-seronegative. The conserved cysteine and the conserved F or W are not part of the CDR3 here.

>TRBJ2-7|TRBV28
ASSGGVLSYEQY
>TRBJ2-4|TRBV28
ASSISTSGRNIQY
>TRBJ2-7|TRBV5-6
ASSLPDRAYEQY
>TRBJ2-7|TRBV5-5
ASSLVWGVGEQY
>TRBJ2-7|TRBV27
ASSVRGGLNEQY
>TRBJ1-2|TRBV7-6
ASSFPGTGGTYGYT
>TRBJ1-5|TRBV30
AWKEPYSNQPQH
>TRBJ2-7|TRBV28
ASSFGHFQY
>TRBJ1-2|TRBV19
ASRGSKQGPSILYGYT
>TRBJ2-2|TRBV2
ASGKVNTGELF
>TRBJ2-2|TRBV7-2
ASSSLGLAPGTGELF
>TRBJ2-3|TRBV2
ASSEDRATDTQY
>TRBJ2-7|TRBV27
ASSPGTSGREQY
>TRBJ2-2|TRBV18
ASSTGLNTGELF
>TRBJ2-7|TRBV10-3
AIRGQDSSYEQY
>TRBJ2-7|TRBV29-1
SAWSGSRDEQY
>TRBJ2-2|TRBV5-8
ASSRTGAGTGELF
>TRBJ2-3|TRBV2
ASSGLAGPLAQY